The 25 T cell receptor beta chains presented below share a single source sample, sequenced in a study of blood T cell repertoires in COVID-19 (dated by TCRdb to 2020 to 2022). Library preparation used the immunoSEQ multiplex PCR assay. TCRdb took this table from immuneACCESS and kept in-frame rearrangements with V and J called. Such tables lack part of the clones; where checked against another copy, unresolved V genes explain under half of the gap, and the rest is unexplained. This sample holds some 80,000 clones; roughly 90% were observed only once. Together, the top ten hold 2.5% to 3% of the sample. Sequenced material: peripheral blood. These TCRs come from a human donor in a cohort sampled during active COVID-19.

This clone was picked up one time. The V gene is TRBV11-1, the J gene TRBJ2-1, with D hard to call. The V end lost 5 bases, the J end lost 6 bases, and 14 bases lay between the germline ends. The CDR3 has 14 amino acids. Germline V lookup: CDR1 SGHAT, CDR2 FQDESV (reference sequence). DNA of the CDR3: TGTGCCAGCAGCCAGGAAATTAGTGGCAATGAGCAGTTCTTC. Translation: CASSQEISGNEQFF.

The chain carries TRBV4-3 and TRBJ2-7, with D maybe TRBD2 (6 bases). Germline V lookup: CDR1 LGHNA, CDR2 YSLEER. This CDR3 comprises 13 residues. Trimming shortened V by 0 bases and J by 7 bases, and 10 bases separated the two germline ends. CDR3 region: CASSQERGREQYF. CDR3 DNA sequence: TGCGCCAGCAGCCAAGAAAGAGGGAGGGAGCAGTACTTC.

The count of this clone is one. The chain employs TRBV7-2 and TRBJ1-1; 10 bases map to TRBD1. Germline V CDR1 and CDR2: SGHTA, FQGNSA. V lost 6 bases, J lost 7 bases, and 8 bases stayed unmatched. CDR3 length: 14 residues. The CDR3: CASRLRQGADEAFF. The DNA for the CDR3 is TGTGCCAGCAGGCTTAGACAGGGGGCCGATGAAGCTTTCTTT.

The V and J genes are TRBV4-2 and TRBJ1-4, with TRBD1 matching over 7 bases. The CDR3 spans 16 residues. V shed 0 bases and J 4 bases; nucleotides not matched to a gene: 5. Germline V lookup: CDR1 LGHNA, CDR2 YNFKEQ. CDR3 residues: CASSQEPGTVNEKLFF. The DNA for the CDR3 is TGTGCCAGCAGCCAAGAGCCCGGGACAGTTAATGAAAAACTGTTTTTT.

The rearrangement uses TRBV7-9 and TRBJ1-4, with a possible D match to TRBD1 (6 bases). This CDR3 region has 15 residues. Germline values: CDR1 SEHNR, CDR2 FQNEAQ (reference sequence). With 6 bases removed from V and 3 bases from J, the gap between germline ends came to 14 bases. The CDR3 DNA is TGTGCCAGCAGTATTATGGGGGCTGCTAATGAAAAACTGTTTTTT. It encodes CASSIMGAANEKLFF.

The J gene is TRBJ2-3, the V gene TRBV19, with TRBD1 as a possible D gene (6 bases). Germline V CDR1 and CDR2: LNHDA, SQIVND (reference sequence). The CDR3 is 15 amino acids. Trimming pared 5 bases from V and 1 base from J, leaving 13 bases between. The CDR3 spells CASSPQGSGTDTQYF. The CDR3 DNA reads TGTGCCAGTAGTCCCCAGGGGTCAGGCACAGATACGCAGTATTTT. The variable domain in full, completed from reference TRBV19 and TRBJ2-3, reads DGGITQSPKYLFRKEGQNVTLSCEQNLNHDAMYWYRQDPGQGLRLIYYSQIVNDFQKGDIAEGYSVSREKKESFPLTVTSAQKNPTAFYLCASSPQGSGTDTQYFGPGTRLTVL.

This clone was seen a single time. This rearrangement joins TRBV11-2 to TRBJ1-4; 10 bases are a match to TRBD1. The J segment lost 5 bases and the V segment lost 9 bases, leaving 3 bases of the junction unmatched. Per the germline V gene, CDR1 is SGHAT and CDR2 is FQNNGV. The CDR3 contains 13 residues. The CDR3 DNA is TGTGCCAGTGAGGGACAGGGGAATGAAAAACTGTTTTTT. Protein sequence: CASEGQGNEKLFF. The full variable domain, rest sourced from reference TRBV11-2 and TRBJ1-4, is EAGVAQSPRYKIIEKRQSVAFWCNPISGHATLYWYQQILGQGPKLLIQFQNNGVVDDSQLPKDRFSAERLKGVDSTLKIQPAKLEDSAVYLCASEGQGNEKLFFGSGTQLSVL.

This sequence joins TRBV9 and TRBJ2-1; a possible D gene is TRBD2 (6 bases). Germline-derived CDR1 and CDR2 are SGDLS and YYNGEE. The CDR3 contains 15 residues. V lost 0 bases to trimming and J lost 4 bases, with 11 bases between them. CDR3 sequence reads: CASSVERVSYNEQFF. CDR3 sequence (DNA): TGTGCCAGCAGCGTAGAGCGGGTGTCGTACAATGAGCAGTTCTTC.

V gene TRBV2 combines with J gene TRBJ1-1, with D perhaps TRBD1 (6 bases). V lost 6 bases to trimming and J lost 4 bases, with 18 bases between them. Looked up from germline, CDR1 is SNHLY and CDR2 is FYNNEI. CDR3 length: 15 residues. The CDR3 protein is CASSGGLGGSTEAFF. In DNA form, the CDR3 reads TGTGCCAGCAGCGGGGGGCTGGGTGGATCCACTGAAGCTTTCTTT.

The chain employs TRBV19 and TRBJ2-3; the match to TRBD2 covers 11 bases. Per the germline V gene, CDR1 is LNHDA and CDR2 is SQIVND (reference sequence). The CDR3 length is 17 residues. The junction had 8 bases not matched to a gene; V was cut back by 6 bases and J by 0 bases. Here the CDR3 DNA reads TGTGCCAGTAGAGTGGAGATAGCGGGGGGGAGCACAGATACGCAGTATTTT. Translating it yields CASRVEIAGGSTDTQYF. Complete variable domain (other parts from reference TRBV19 and TRBJ2-3): DGGITQSPKYLFRKEGQNVTLSCEQNLNHDAMYWYRQDPGQGLRLIYYSQIVNDFQKGDIAEGYSVSREKKESFPLTVTSAQKNPTAFYLCASRVEIAGGSTDTQYFGPGTRLTVL.

This chain links TRBV27 with TRBJ2-1, with TRBD2 matching over 9 bases. After removal of 2 bases from V and 6 bases from J, the junction contained 5 bases not matched to a gene. Germline lookup yields CDR1 MNHEY and CDR2 SMNVEV (reference sequence). CDR3 length equals 15 residues. The CDR3 loop reads CASSLRREGPNEQFF. The CDR3 coding sequence is TGTGCCAGCAGTTTACGGCGGGAGGGCCCCAATGAGCAGTTCTTC.

The chain has TRBV3-1 (or the pseudogene TRBV3-2) and TRBJ2-1; 12 bases fit TRBD2. This CDR3 is 14 amino acids long. Per the germline V gene, CDR1 is LGHDT and CDR2 is YNNKEL (reference sequence). With V trimmed by 3 bases and J by 9 bases, 3 bases remained unmatched. CDR3 sequence reads: CASSHGLAGLEQFF. CDR3 nucleotide sequence: TGTGCCAGCAGCCATGGACTAGCGGGGCTTGAGCAGTTCTTC.

V is TRBV7-2 and J is TRBJ2-1; 11 nucleotides align to TRBD2. This CDR3 is 15 amino acids long. The V gene end was trimmed by 1 base and the J gene end by 10 bases; junction bases not matched to a gene: 6. Germline CDR1 is SGHTA and CDR2 is FQGNSA. The CDR3 loop is CASSLVAGGLGEQFF. CDR3 nucleotide sequence: TGTGCCAGCAGCTTAGTAGCGGGGGGGTTAGGAGAGCAGTTCTTC.

The rearrangement links TRBV29-1 to TRBJ2-7, with a possible D match to TRBD1 (6 bases). Deletions cut 4 bases from V and 5 bases from J, with 12 bases between. This CDR3 region has 12 residues. From germline, CDR1 is SQVTM and CDR2 ANQGSEA. This chain's CDR3 is CSVVTGPHEQYF. In nucleotides, the CDR3 is TGCAGCGTTGTTACAGGGCCCCACGAGCAGTACTTC.

The gene calls are TRBV7-8 and TRBJ1-5; weak D call: TRBD1 (5 bases). This CDR3 spans 16 amino acids. In germline, CDR1 is SGHVS, CDR2 FQNEAQ. Trimming removed 2 bases from V and 0 bases from J, with 11 bases in between. CDR3 coding DNA: TGTGCCAGCAGCTTACTGACAGTGGATAGCAATCAGCCCCAGCATTTT. It encodes CASSLLTVDSNQPQHF.

The chain links TRBV5-1 to TRBJ2-3; the D gene is possibly TRBD2 (6 bases). This CDR3 comprises 14 residues. V gave up 6 bases and J gave up 2 bases, with 13 bases separating them. The germline CDR1 and CDR2 sequences are SGHRS and YFSETQ. DNA of the CDR3: TGCGCCAGCAAAAGGGCGGGACCCACAGATACGCAGTATTTT. It encodes CASKRAGPTDTQYF.

The chain recombines TRBV6-2 or TRBV6-3 with TRBJ2-3; 13 bases map to TRBD2. CDR1 and CDR2 from the germline V gene are MNHEY and SVGEGT. The trim removed 2 bases at V and 8 bases at J, leaving 16 bases unmatched. The CDR3 has 19 residues. CDR3 region: CASSYQNPWTSGSLGTQYF. The CDR3 DNA sequence: TGTGCCAGCAGTTACCAGAACCCTTGGACTAGCGGGAGTTTGGGTACGCAGTATTTT.

The rearrangement joins TRBV2 to TRBJ2-7; tentatively, D is TRBD1 (7 bases). Trimming stripped 7 bases from V and 0 bases from J, with 13 bases between. The CDR3 covers 14 residues. The germline CDR1 and CDR2 sequences are SNHLY and FYNNEI. The CDR3 DNA follows: TGTGCCAGCACAACGGGGGACAGCTCCTACGAGCAGTACTTC. Amino acids: CASTTGDSSYEQYF.

The rearrangement uses TRBV11-2 and TRBJ2-3; tentative D call: TRBD2 (6 bases). Trimming took 1 base from V and 2 from J, leaving 10 bases between them. The germline gives CDR1 SGHAT, CDR2 FQNNGV. The CDR3 consists of 15 residues. The CDR3 DNA follows: TGTGCCAGCAGCTTAGTCGGGGGATCCACAGATACGCAGTATTTT. This sequence encodes CASSLVGGSTDTQYF.

This rearrangement joins TRBV15 to TRBJ2-2; 8 positions agree with TRBD2. Trimming at V came to 1 base and at J to 8 bases, leaving 3 bases not matched to a gene. The CDR3 spans 14 residues. CDR1 and CDR2 (germline): LNHNV, YYDKDF (reference sequence). The CDR3 region has the DNA TGTGCCACCAGCAGAGTCTCTAGCGGGGGGGAGCTGTTTTTT. Translation: CATSRVSSGGELFF.

The chain links TRBV15 to TRBJ2-5; TRBD2 matches at 14 bases. There are 19 residues in the CDR3. After removal of 1 base from V and 5 bases from J, the junction contained 12 bases not matched to a gene. Looked up from germline, CDR1 is LNHNV and CDR2 is YYDKDF (reference sequence). Here the CDR3 DNA reads TGTGCCACCAGCAGAGGACTAGCGGGGGGGCGGGGCGACCGGGAGACCCAGTACTTC. This encodes CATSRGLAGGRGDRETQYF.

The chain uses TRBV10-3 and TRBJ2-3, with 8 bases matching TRBD2. The CDR3 length is 15 residues. Germline V lookup: CDR1 ENHRY, CDR2 SYGVKD. V lost 4 bases, J lost 5 bases, and 8 bases stayed unmatched. CDR3 DNA sequence: TGTGCCATCAGTGGGCTAGCGGGTGGGGTAGATACGCAGTATTTT. This codes for CAISGLAGGVDTQYF.

This chain connects TRBV10-3 to TRBJ2-7; the match to TRBD2 covers 9 bases. The CDR3 runs to 17 residues. Trimming took 6 bases from V and 0 from J; bases not matched to a gene: 12. Germline V gene data show CDR1 as ENHRY and CDR2 as SYGVKD. This CDR3 reads CAIRTSGLAGPSYEQYF. CDR3 sequence (DNA): TGTGCCATCAGGACGTCTGGCCTAGCGGGACCCTCCTACGAGCAGTACTTC.

The chain employs TRBV19 and TRBJ2-2, with 9 bases fitting TRBD1. Germline CDR1 is LNHDA and CDR2 is SQIVND (reference sequence). V shed 7 bases, J shed 1 base, and the junction held 7 bases outside the gene matches. The CDR3 loop spans 16 amino acids. CDR3 DNA: TGTGCCAGTAATGCCCTGGGACAGGGGAACACCGGGGAGCTGTTTTTT. Translated: CASNALGQGNTGELFF.

This clone has a handful of counts. The rearrangement uses TRBV3-1 (or the pseudogene TRBV3-2) and TRBJ2-2, with 9 nucleotides matching TRBD2. V shed 4 bases and J 6 bases; nucleotides not matched to a gene: 6. Germline CDR1 reads LGHDT; CDR2 reads YNNKEL (reference sequence). This CDR3 region has 15 residues. CDR3 DNA: TGTGCCAGCAGCCCAGCTAGCGGGGAAGCCGGGGAGCTGTTTTTT. This sequence encodes CASSPASGEAGELFF.